This paragraph reports one T cell receptor beta chain. Clones were sequenced by immunoSEQ multiplex PCR, and TCRdb holds only the in-frame ones, with some missing. Found here are approximately 25,000 clones, about 81% of them singletons; the top ten hold 8.6%. Looked up from germline, CDR1 is SGHDT and CDR2 is YYEEEE. There are 15 residues in the CDR3. V lost 3 bases and J lost 7; bases outside the gene matches: 13. These data come from a study of blood T cell repertoires in COVID-19. Study-wide context: T cells, B-cell-depleted T cells, or PBMCs supplied cDNA or gDNA.

The sequenced sample was peripheral blood. The rearrangement uses TRBV5-6 and TRBJ2-7; 7 positions agree with TRBD1. This TCR derives from a human donor in a cohort sampled during active COVID-19. The CDR3, as DNA: TGTGCCAGCAGCTACTACAGGGGCGCCCTTAAGGAGCAGTACTTC. Its protein product is CASSYYRGALKEQYF.